These 7 T cell receptor beta chains share one sample of origin, sequenced in a study of CD8+CD57+ T cells in acquired aplastic anemia. The authors sequenced patients whose flow cytometry had shown CD8+CD57+ cell expansion. For CDR3 and TCR beta VDJ profiling, genomic DNA was the template used. From the reads, TCRdb called clonotypes with MiXCR, one entry per CDR3 protein. Of under 350,000 distinct CDR3 sequences in the sample, under 65% were seen once. Material for sequencing was sorted CD4+, CD8+, or CD8+CD57+ T cells (not recorded which) from PBMCs. The receptors originated from a human donor with aplastic anemia.

This clonotype was detected only a few times. V usage is TRBV7-8 and J usage is TRBJ2-7; either TRBD1 or TRBD2 may fit D (6 bases each). Trimming cost V 6 bases and J 3 bases, with 24 bases left between them. CDR1 and CDR2 from the germline V gene are SGHVS and FQNEAQ. This CDR3 region has 17 residues. DNA of the CDR3: TGTGCCAGCAGTGAATCACCCCTCGACAGGCGGGGCTACGAGCAGTACTTC. As protein: CASSESPLDRRGYEQYF.

This clonotype was seen repeatedly, ten times or more. The V gene is TRBV7-3, the J gene TRBJ2-1; the match to TRBD2 covers 12 bases. This CDR3 region has 19 residues. Germline V gene data show CDR1 as SGHTA and CDR2 as FQGTGA. Losses at the gene ends were 4 bases for V and 4 bases for J; bases not matched to a gene: 14. Here the CDR3 reads CASSSPGTSGPGGYNEQFF. For the CDR3, the DNA is TGTGCCAGCAGCTCCCCGGGGACTAGCGGGCCGGGGGGATACAATGAGCAGTTCTTC.

The chain carries TRBV24-1 and TRBJ1-5, with a tentative D call TRBD1 (6 bases). V was shortened by 1 base and J by 4 bases, with 10 bases between the two germline ends. The germline V gene encodes CDR1 KGHDR and CDR2 SFDVKD. This CDR3 has 15 residues. CDR3 DNA sequence: TGTGCCACCAGTGATTTAGGACAGAAAAATCAGCCCCAGCATTTT. Amino acid sequence: CATSDLGQKNQPQHF.

The sample holds many counts of this clonotype. The chain joins TRBV27 to TRBJ1-2, with unresolved D. This CDR3 spans 10 amino acids. Per the germline V gene, CDR1 is MNHEY and CDR2 is SMNVEV (reference sequence). V was cut by 9 bases and J by 2 bases, with 4 bases left in between. DNA for the CDR3: TGTGCCAGGGACAACTATGGCTACACCTTC. Translating it yields CARDNYGYTF.

This clonotype has a count of ten or more. The chain recombines TRBV9 with TRBJ2-2; tentative D call: TRBD2 (5 bases). The CDR3 totals 15 residues. CDR1 SGDLS and CDR2 YYNGEE come from the germline V gene. Trimming took off 0 bases at V and 5 bases at J, with 11 bases between the two ends. The CDR3 is CASSVAGGETGELFF. For the CDR3, the DNA is TGTGCCAGCAGCGTAGCTGGAGGAGAAACCGGGGAGCTGTTTTTT.

This chain's CDR3 is CASSVGTNTEAFF. Written as DNA, the CDR3 is TGTGCCAGCAGTGTGGGGACGAACACTGAAGCTTTCTTT. The genes are TRBV9 and TRBJ1-1; TRBD1 is a possible D gene (5 bases). Germline V gene sequence: CDR1 SGDLS, CDR2 YYNGEE. The CDR3 is 13 amino acids. V dropped 5 bases and J dropped 1 base, with 9 bases sitting between them.

The chain recombines TRBV20-1 with TRBJ1-2; 9 bases map to TRBD1. The CDR3 consists of 14 residues. J lost 6 bases, V lost 6 bases, and 11 bases had no gene match. CDR1 and CDR2 from the germline V gene are DFQATT and SNEGSKA (reference sequence). For the CDR3, the DNA is TGCAGTGCCGGAGCTCCCGGGACAGGGAATGGCTACACCTTC. Protein: CSAGAPGTGNGYTF.